This TCR beta chain originates from a study of shared clonotypes between healthy human individuals. At the level of the study: Three plates were used per donor for CD4 naive, three for CD4 memory, two for CD8 naive and one for CD8 memory. Whole-study results and caveats: Against clonotypes common to all four donors, non-shared ones had lower generation probabilities. At large depth, rarefaction still showed sorted-subset sequencing to be incomplete. Sample collection involved blood only; tissue repertoires are likely different.

Using immunoSEQ multiplex PCR, the repertoire was profiled, and TCRdb retains in-frame clones only, with some absent. Found here are around 1.1 million clones, 77% of them singletons; the top ten hold almost 0.9%. Trimming shortened V by 4 bases and J by 2 bases, and 15 bases separated the two germline ends. The CDR3 spans 16 residues. The germline V gene has CDR1 SEHNR and CDR2 FQNEAQ (reference sequence). On this clone itself: Its matching antigen is unknown.

Sequencing used memory CD4+ T cells from PBMCs. Specified subset: CD45RA-negative fraction. The chain carries TRBV7-9 and TRBJ1-3; the D gene is possibly TRBD1 (5 bases). This receptor was taken from a man aged 18 to 30 in good health. Some clones in this sample may be carry-over from other donors' samples. The CDR3 DNA is TGTGCCAGCAGCTCGCCCAGGGAAAGTCCTGGAAACACCATATATTTT. It codes for CASSSPRESPGNTIYF.